Given below is one T cell receptor (beta chain) in context. The clone's antigen remains unknown. Base qualities are not recorded, but no much larger clone differs from it by a single base. This entry is derived from a study of identical twins (dated by TCRdb to 2015 to 2016). General notes on the study: To test whether fetal clonotypes persist, the study used deep sequencing on TCR alpha and beta repertoires from monozygotic twins, unrelated adults of various ages, and cord blood. To rule out contamination, replicate twin experiments were performed at different times with different library preparation protocols.

Libraries were made using 5' RACE. TCRdb lists the instrument as Illumina HiSeq 2000. Template switching introduced a universal primer binding site; the final cDNA contained a unique molecular identifier, enabling accurate counting of TCR cDNA molecules. Specific primers in the conserved constant-segment region were used to synthesize first-strand cDNA for TCR alpha and beta chains. To control for contamination, every cDNA library was double barcoded, receiving both a SMART-Mk sample barcode and Illumina barcodes. Two successive PCR steps introduced TruSeq adapter sequences along with Illumina sample barcodes. The TCR alpha and beta cDNA libraries were sequenced on the Illumina HiSeq platform using custom primers. Processing in the source paper ran as follows. MiGEC processed the raw reads to extract unique molecular identifiers, while MiXCR was used to determine the CDR3 positions. Recombination models were inferred per individual with the repgenHMM and IGoR tools using an EM algorithm. The analysis of shared clonotypes was done with the tcR package in R, with sharing normalized by the product of cloneset sizes. To study raw recombination without the effects of thymic and clonal selection, out-of-frame nonproductive sequences were analyzed. Through fastp at Q25 and MiXCR, TCRdb rebuilt clones from the public reads, retaining in-frame beta chains. Each record represents a unique CDR3 protein, reported with the most common genes and DNA among its rows. The V and J calls, along with clone size, are taken from TCRdb and not from the paper's own processing. In all, the sample holds roughly 230,000 distinct CDR3 sequences, and approximately 8.6% of those were seen once. The ten largest clones capture about 3% of the sample.

The junction shows trimming of 0 bases on V and 0 bases on J, plus 11 bases between the germline ends. Based on the germline V gene, the CDR1 and CDR2 sequences are SGHTA and FQGTGA. The CDR3 contains 16 residues, cysteine and phenylalanine counted. Only the CDR3 part of the read is kept: 48 bases, read in frame from the first base. Every donor was a healthy Caucasian. Three pairs of female monozygotic twins, all aged about 18 to 30 years, made up the twin cohort. CD4+ and CD8+ T cell populations were isolated with positive isolation kits from Invitrogen. Paper-wide results and their limitations: Zero-insertion analyses could be partly confounded by invariant T cells such as MAIT and iNKT, though diverse VJ usage argued against such confounding for most clonotypes. In monozygotic twins, out-of-frame TCR alpha sharing was systematically underestimated by recombination models, although the models agreed with sharing between unrelated individuals. Compared with coincidental sharing between unrelated individuals, out-of-frame TCR alpha sequences shared between twins had an excess of sequences with low generation probability. The excess sharing between twins in beta out-of-frame sequences was weaker because fewer shared sequences reduced the signal-to-noise ratio. Conclusions relied on cross-sectional statistical analysis, since the same donors could not be followed over many years. Fewer insertions were carried by abundant cord blood beta clonotypes; a weaker similar trend was observed in young adult naive repertoires, while no such trend was observed in memory repertoires.

This sample was also put to use in a study of yellow fever vaccine responses in identical twins. According to the second study: According to the authors, in identical twins the way T cells responded to vaccination appeared partly convergent and partly personalized. In identical twins, the study followed T cell clones that responded to the vaccine with precision.

Sequences were obtained from CD8+ T cells sorted from blood. This clonotype was sampled from a woman under 30 in good health. This chain is built from TRBV7-3 and TRBJ1-1; the D gene is not confidently resolved. The CDR3 region reads CASSLTFEGMNTEAFF. The DNA sequence is given as TGTGCCAGCAGCTTAACGTTCGAAGGGATGAACACTGAAGCTTTCTTT.